This TCR beta chain was captured in a study of T cells expressing NK-cell markers. Study in general: HCMV seropositivity characterized seven of the eight sequenced donors, and seronegativity one. Study results and caveats: Among CD8+ T cells from about six donors, dominant NKG2C+ clonotypes accounted for roughly 1.0-7.0%.

TCRdb reworked the 5' RACE reads into one entry per CDR3 protein, no DNA. The sample holds 350,000 to 400,000 distinct CDR3 sequences. A word on this clonotype: Its target is not known.

Germline V gene data show CDR1 as DFQATT and CDR2 as SNEGSKA (reference sequence). The CDR3 is 15 amino acids. The rearrangement links TRBV20-1 to TRBJ2-7; TCRdb gives TRBD2 as the D gene, but with no DNA this cannot be confirmed. The sequenced material came from blood T cells: a sorted CD56 or NKG2C T cell subset, CD4+ or CD8+ T cells, or bulk PBMC T cells (not recorded which). This TCR was recovered from a woman between 45 and 65 years old in good health. CDR3 loop: CSATPAGGPRYEQYF.